This T cell receptor beta chain derives from a study of blood T cell repertoires in COVID-19. As for the study in general: The United States, Italy and Spain were the sources of the acute and convalescent COVID-19 samples. From T cells, B-cell-depleted T cells, or PBMCs came the material, which was cDNA or gDNA.

Authors' analysis steps: Nucleated cell number was recorded as an estimate derived from reference gene primer amplification. Measured with immunoSEQ multiplex PCR; TCRdb has only the in-frame clones, and not every one. V and J calls and clone size follow that table, whereas D and trimming were derived from the DNA. The data hold roughly 230,000 clones, with roughly 84% observed a single time. CDR3 length: 16 amino acids. Germline V CDR1 and CDR2: LGHDT, YNNKEL (reference sequence). V dropped 3 bases and J dropped 9 bases, with 18 bases sitting between them. The clonotype was recovered from a man in his forties with acute or convalescent COVID-19. The chain employs TRBV3-1 (or the pseudogene TRBV3-2) and TRBJ1-6; D perhaps matches TRBD1 (6 bases). The specimen was peripheral blood. The CDR3 bases are TGTGCCAGCAGCCAGGATGCTACAGGGAAGGGTTCACCCCTCCACTTT. Translating gives CASSQDATGKGSPLHF.